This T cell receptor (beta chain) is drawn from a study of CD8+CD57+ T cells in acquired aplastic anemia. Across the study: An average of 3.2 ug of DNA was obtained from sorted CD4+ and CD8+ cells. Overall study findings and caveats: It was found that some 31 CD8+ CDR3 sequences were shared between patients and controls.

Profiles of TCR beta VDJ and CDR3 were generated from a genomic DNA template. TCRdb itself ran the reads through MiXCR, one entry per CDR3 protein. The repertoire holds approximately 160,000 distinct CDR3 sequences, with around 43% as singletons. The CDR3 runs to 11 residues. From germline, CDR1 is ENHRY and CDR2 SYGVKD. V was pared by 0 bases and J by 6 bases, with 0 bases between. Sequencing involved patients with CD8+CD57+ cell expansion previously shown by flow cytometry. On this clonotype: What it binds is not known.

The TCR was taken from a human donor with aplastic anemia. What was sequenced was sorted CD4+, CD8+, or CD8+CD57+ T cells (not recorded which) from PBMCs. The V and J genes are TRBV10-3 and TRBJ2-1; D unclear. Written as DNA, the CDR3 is TGTGCCATCAGTGAGTCCAATGAGCAGTTCTTC. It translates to CAISESNEQFF.